Below are 13 T cell receptor beta chains sequenced from a single sample in a study of CD8+CD57+ T cells in acquired aplastic anemia. Genomic DNA acted as the template from which TCR beta VDJ combination and CDR3 sequence profiling were carried out. TCRdb passed the reads through MiXCR, listing each CDR3 protein once. The sample shows about 200,000 distinct CDR3 sequences, 55% to 65% of them seen only once. CD8+CD57+ cell expansion, shown by flow cytometry, had occurred in the patients selected for sequencing. The source material was sorted CD4+, CD8+, or CD8+CD57+ T cells (not recorded which) from PBMCs. These receptors were obtained from a human donor with aplastic anemia.

V is TRBV29-1 and J is TRBJ2-7; a possible D gene is TRBD2 (5 bases). With the DNA end fitting TRBJ2-5 better, the J assignment may be wrong. The CDR3 is 14 residues long. Germline V CDR1 and CDR2: SQVTM, ANQGSEA. The chain's CDR3 is CSTRIPGIQETQYF. Here the CDR3 DNA reads TGCAGCACCCGAATCCCGGGGATCCAAGAGACCCAGTACTTC.

The table lists this clonotype with a few counts. CDR3 nucleotide sequence: TGTGCCATCAGGGACTCAGTGAACAATCAGCCCCAGCATTTT. Translated: CAIRDSVNNQPQHF. V is TRBV10-3 and J is TRBJ1-5; no clear D gene. The CDR3 has 14 amino acids. Between the trimmed V and J ends, which lost 6 bases and 3 bases, there was a span of 12 bases. From germline, CDR1 is ENHRY and CDR2 SYGVKD.

In DNA form, the CDR3 reads TGTGCCAGCAGCTTGGGGGACCCCTCCTACGAGCAGTACTTC. Its protein is CASSLGDPSYEQYF. The chain carries TRBV5-6 and TRBJ2-7, with D possibly called TRBD1 or TRBD2 (5 bases each). The CDR3 runs to 14 residues. CDR1 is SGHDT, CDR2 YYEEEE, per germline. V lost 0 bases and J 0 bases, leaving 7 bases between the germline ends.

V and J are TRBV29-1 and TRBJ1-1, with D unresolved. The CDR3 contains 11 residues. Trimming cost V 7 bases and J 3 bases, with 9 bases left between them. Germline V gene data show CDR1 as SQVTM and CDR2 as ANQGSEA. The CDR3 nucleotides are TGCAGCGGGTACTGGTACACTGAAGCTTTCTTT. Residues: CSGYWYTEAFF.

The chain employs TRBV5-1 and TRBJ1-2; D unresolved. With 4 bases removed from V and 8 bases from J, the gap between germline ends came to 12 bases. The CDR3 loop spans 12 amino acids. Germline-derived CDR1 and CDR2 are SGHRS and YFSETQ. CDR3 region: CASSPIKEGYTF. CDR3 DNA sequence: TGCGCCAGCAGCCCAATTAAGGAGGGCTACACCTTC.

This chain uses TRBV24-1 with TRBJ2-5; 8 bases are a match to TRBD1. This CDR3 is 16 amino acids long. Germline CDR1 KGHDR, CDR2 SFDVKD. After removal of 6 bases from V and 2 bases from J, the junction contained 10 bases not matched to a gene. The CDR3 DNA is TGTGCCACCAGTCGGACAGGGAATGGGGAGCAAGAGACCCAGTACTTC. The encoded protein is CATSRTGNGEQETQYF.

This chain uses TRBV7-9 with TRBJ1-1; 7 nucleotides agree with TRBD1. Per germline, CDR1 SEHNR and CDR2 FQNEAQ (reference sequence). The CDR3 totals 13 residues. J lost 10 bases, V lost 6 bases, and 11 bases had no gene match. DNA for the CDR3: TGTGCCAGCAGTCTGGGGCCCCAGGGGGGAGCTTTCTTT. Residues: CASSLGPQGGAFF.

This clonotype has just a few counts. DNA of the CDR3: TGCGCCAGCATCCCCCACCACAATGAGCAGTTCTTC. Translating gives CASIPHHNEQFF. The J gene is TRBJ2-1, the V gene TRBV10-1, with unresolved D. From germline, CDR1 is WNHNN and CDR2 SYGVQD (reference sequence). Trimming pared 7 bases from V and 5 bases from J, leaving 9 bases between. The CDR3 runs 12 residues.

The chain uses TRBV11-1 and TRBJ2-1; 9 bases map to TRBD2. Unmatched junction bases numbered 10, after V lost 3 bases and J lost 7 bases. This CDR3 contains 16 residues. Germline CDR1 reads SGHAT; CDR2 reads FQDESV (reference sequence). The CDR3 nucleotides are TGTGCCAGCAGCTTTCCATCTGCGGGAGGGGGGAATGAGCAGTTCTTC. It translates to CASSFPSAGGGNEQFF.

This clonotype was counted many times. The V and J genes are TRBV9 and TRBJ2-3, with D unclear. The germline V gene encodes CDR1 SGDLS and CDR2 YYNGEE. The CDR3 consists of 12 residues. The V end was cut by 4 bases, the J end by 1 base, with 4 bases between. As DNA, the CDR3 is TGTGCCAGCAGCTCTCGCACAGATACGCAGTATTTT. It translates to CASSSRTDTQYF.

This clonotype was detected a few times. V is TRBV20-1 and J is TRBJ2-3, with unresolved D. V was trimmed by 0 bases and J by 2 bases, leaving 3 bases between them. Germline values: CDR1 DFQATT, CDR2 SNEGSKA (reference sequence). There are 12 residues in the CDR3. The CDR3 loop is CSARDHTDTQYF. CDR3 DNA sequence: TGCAGTGCTAGAGACCACACAGATACGCAGTATTTT.

This chain joins TRBV20-1 and TRBJ1-3; possibly TRBD1 for D (5 bases). The CDR3 runs to 14 residues. Germline assignment: CDR1 DFQATT and CDR2 SNEGSKA (reference sequence). Between the trimmed V and J ends, which lost 0 bases and 4 bases, there was a span of 10 bases. The CDR3 sequence: CSARDLYRGNTIYF. DNA of the CDR3: TGCAGTGCTAGAGATCTTTACAGGGGAAACACCATATATTTT.

This clonotype appeared many times. The DNA for the CDR3 is TGTGCCAGCAGCTCCGCCGACGGGAACACTGAAGCTTTCTTT. It encodes CASSSADGNTEAFF. The gene calls are TRBV7-9 and TRBJ1-1, with D unclear. The CDR3 runs to 14 residues. Germline-derived CDR1 and CDR2 are SEHNR and FQNEAQ (reference sequence). Between the trimmed V and J ends, which lost 4 bases and 1 base, there was a span of 10 bases.